This TCR beta chain is from a study of T-cell reconstitution after alpha-beta-depleted transplantation in children. Unique molecular identifiers were built into the TCRbeta library. TCRdb used MiXCR to reprocess the PCR reads, holding one entry per CDR3 protein. The sample has some 640,000 distinct CDR3 sequences; 16% are singletons. The CDR3 totals 15 residues. V trimming: 7 bases; J trimming: 1 base; junction bases outside the gene matches: 7. The chain uses TRBV12-3 or TRBV12-4 and TRBJ1-5; 7 nucleotides match TRBD1. The source is a human donor who donated a stem cell graft to a child with acute myeloid leukemia. Sample: PBMCs from the stem cell graft donor, taken from the stem cell graft. CDR3 coding DNA: TGTGCCAGCATCAAGACAGGGACCAGCAATCAGCCCCAGCATTTT. The encoded protein is CASIKTGTSNQPQHF.